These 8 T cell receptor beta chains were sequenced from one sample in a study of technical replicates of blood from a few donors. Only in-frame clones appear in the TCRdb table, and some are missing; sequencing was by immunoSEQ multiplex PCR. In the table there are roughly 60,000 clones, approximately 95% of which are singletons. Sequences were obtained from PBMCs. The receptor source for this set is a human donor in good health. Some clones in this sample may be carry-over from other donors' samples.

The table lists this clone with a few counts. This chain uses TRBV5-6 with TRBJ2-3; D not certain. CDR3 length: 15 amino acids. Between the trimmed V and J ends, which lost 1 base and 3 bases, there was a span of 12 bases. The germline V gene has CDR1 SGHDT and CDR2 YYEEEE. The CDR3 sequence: CASSLFVVSTDTQYF. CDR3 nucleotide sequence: TGTGCCAGCAGCTTGTTCGTAGTCTCTACAGATACGCAGTATTTT.

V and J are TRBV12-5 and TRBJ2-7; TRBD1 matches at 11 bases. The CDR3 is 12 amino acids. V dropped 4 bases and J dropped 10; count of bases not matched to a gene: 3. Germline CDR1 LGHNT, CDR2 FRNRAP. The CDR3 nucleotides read TGTGCTAGTGGTTGGGGGACAGGGGGTCAGTACTTC. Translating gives CASGWGTGGQYF.

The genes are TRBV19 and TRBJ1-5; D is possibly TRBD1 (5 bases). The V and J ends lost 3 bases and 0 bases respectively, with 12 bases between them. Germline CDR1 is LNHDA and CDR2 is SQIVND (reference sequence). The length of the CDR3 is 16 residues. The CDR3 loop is CASSIEGGDSNQPQHF. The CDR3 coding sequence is TGTGCCAGTAGTATTGAAGGAGGGGATAGCAATCAGCCCCAGCATTTT.

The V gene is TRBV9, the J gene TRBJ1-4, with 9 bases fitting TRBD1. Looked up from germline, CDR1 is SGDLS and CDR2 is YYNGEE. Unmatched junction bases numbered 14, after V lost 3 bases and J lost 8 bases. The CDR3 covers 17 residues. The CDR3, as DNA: TGTGCCAGCAGCGCGGCACCTTCACAGGGGGCAGGCGAAAAACTGTTTTTT. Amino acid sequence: CASSAAPSQGAGEKLFF.

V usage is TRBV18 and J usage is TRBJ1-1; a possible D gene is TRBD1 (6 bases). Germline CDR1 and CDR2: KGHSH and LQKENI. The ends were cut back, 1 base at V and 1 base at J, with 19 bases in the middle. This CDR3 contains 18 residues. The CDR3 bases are TGTGCCAGCTCACCACGGACAGCAAGTGGCGGCAAGAACACTGAAGCTTTCTTT. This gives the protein CASSPRTASGGKNTEAFF.

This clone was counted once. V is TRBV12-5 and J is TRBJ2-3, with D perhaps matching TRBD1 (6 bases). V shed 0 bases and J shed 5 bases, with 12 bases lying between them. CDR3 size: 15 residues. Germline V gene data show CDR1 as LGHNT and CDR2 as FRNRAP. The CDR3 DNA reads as TGTGCTAGTGGTTTGGTACAGGGTCCCCAAGATACGCAGTATTTT. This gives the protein CASGLVQGPQDTQYF.

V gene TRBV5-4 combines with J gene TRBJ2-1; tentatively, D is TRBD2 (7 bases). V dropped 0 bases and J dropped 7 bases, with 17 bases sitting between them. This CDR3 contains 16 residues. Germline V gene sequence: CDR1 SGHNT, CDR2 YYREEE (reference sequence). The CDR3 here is CASSLGAAGARNEQFF. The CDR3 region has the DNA TGTGCCAGCAGCTTGGGTGCGGCGGGGGCCCGAAATGAGCAGTTCTTC.

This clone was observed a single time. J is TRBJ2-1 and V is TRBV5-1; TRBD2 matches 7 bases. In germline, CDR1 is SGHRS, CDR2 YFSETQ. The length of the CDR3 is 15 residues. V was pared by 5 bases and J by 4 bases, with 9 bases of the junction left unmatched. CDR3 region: CASSEEGGRYNEQFF. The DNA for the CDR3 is TGCGCCAGCAGTGAGGAGGGAGGGCGGTACAATGAGCAGTTCTTC.